These T cell receptor beta chains were read from a single sample in a study of blood T cell repertoires in COVID-19. Produced via immunoSEQ multiplex PCR; TCRdb's table is partial and in-frame only. The data hold about 220,000 clones, with roughly 82% observed a single time. The source material was peripheral blood. Every receptor here comes from a man aged 50-60 years with active or convalescent COVID-19. CDR3s include the opening cysteine and the closing phenylalanine or tryptophan. D genes are given only for firm matches. Size values are once, few and many counts, or a class for expanded clones, and some rows have none.

J: TRBJ2-3
V: TRBV14
size: -
D: -
CDR3: CASSQFGGTDTQYF
DNA: TGTGCCAGCAGTCAATTCGGGGGAACGGATACGCAGTATTTT

J: TRBJ2-5
V: TRBV7-2
size: once
D: TRBD1
CDR3: CASSWGWDSQETQYF
DNA: TGTGCCAGCAGCTGGGGGTGGGACAGTCAAGAGACCCAGTACTTC

J: TRBJ1-5
V: TRBV6-1
size: -
D: -
CDR3: CASSDMGHQPQHF
DNA: TGTGCCAGCAGTGATATGGGCCATCAGCCCCAGCATTTT

J: TRBJ1-3
V: TRBV28
size: -
D: TRBD1
CDR3: CASSSGDRAVGTIYF
DNA: TGTGCCAGCAGTTCTGGGGACAGGGCGGTAGGGACCATATATTTT

J: TRBJ2-2
V: TRBV5-4
size: once
D: TRBD2
CDR3: CASSRGLAGDTGELFF
DNA: TGTGCCAGCAGCCGCGGCCTAGCGGGGGACACCGGGGAGCTGTTTTTT

J: TRBJ2-2
V: TRBV6-2/TRBV6-3
size: -
D: TRBD2
CDR3: CASSYGRASGELFF
DNA: TGTGCCAGCAGTTACGGGAGGGCGTCGGGGGAGCTGTTTTTT

J: TRBJ1-2
V: TRBV6-5
size: -
D: TRBD1
CDR3: CASSYPDRGLGYTF
DNA: TGTGCCAGCAGTTACCCGGACAGGGGGCTAGGCTACACCTTC

J: TRBJ2-1
V: TRBV7-2
size: -
D: -
CDR3: CASSLMTPNEQFF
DNA: TGTGCCAGCAGCTTAATGACACCCAATGAGCAGTTCTTC

J: TRBJ2-7
V: TRBV19
size: -
D: TRBD2
CDR3: CASSIGAGGGEQYF
DNA: TGTGCCAGTAGTATAGGTGCGGGAGGAGGTGAGCAGTACTTC

J: TRBJ2-1
V: TRBV5-1
size: -
D: TRBD2
CDR3: CASSLAAGGPMNEQFF
DNA: TGCGCCAGCAGCTTGGCCGCGGGAGGGCCGATGAATGAGCAGTTCTTC

J: TRBJ2-1
V: TRBV9
size: -
D: TRBD2
CDR3: CASRATSGTYNEQFF
DNA: TGTGCCAGCAGAGCTACTAGCGGCACCTACAATGAGCAGTTCTTC

J: TRBJ1-4
V: TRBV7-8
size: few
D: -
CDR3: CASRPHTGLETNEKLFF
DNA: TGTGCCAGCCGACCCCATACAGGGTTGGAAACTAATGAAAAACTGTTTTTT

J: TRBJ2-7
V: TRBV6-2/TRBV6-3
size: -
D: -
CDR3: CASSHHRVRGDYEQYF
DNA: TGTGCCAGCAGTCACCACAGGGTACGAGGCGACTACGAGCAGTACTTC

J: TRBJ2-1
V: TRBV13
size: -
D: -
CDR3: CASSLLGGEQFF
DNA: TGTGCCAGCAGCTTATTGGGGGGTGAGCAGTTCTTC

J: TRBJ1-1
V: TRBV27
size: -
D: -
CDR3: CASSLYRGNTEAFF
DNA: TGTGCCAGCAGTTTATATAGGGGGAACACTGAAGCTTTCTTT

J: TRBJ2-3
V: TRBV5-5
size: -
D: -
CDR3: CASSLVGFGGVTDTQYF
DNA: TGTGCCAGCAGCTTGGTCGGGTTTGGGGGCGTAACAGATACGCAGTATTTT

J: TRBJ2-3
V: TRBV28
size: -
D: TRBD2
CDR3: CAITIGTSGRDTQYF
DNA: TGTGCCATTACGATTGGGACTAGCGGGAGAGATACGCAGTATTTT

J: TRBJ2-5
V: TRBV6-2/TRBV6-3
size: -
D: TRBD2
CDR3: CASSQTSGSSRETQYF
DNA: TGTGCCAGCAGCCAGACTAGCGGGAGTTCTCGAGAGACCCAGTACTTC

J: TRBJ2-1
V: TRBV3-1/TRBV3-2
size: few
D: -
CDR3: CASSHDRYEQFF
DNA: TGTGCCAGCAGCCACGACAGATATGAGCAGTTCTTC

J: TRBJ2-1
V: TRBV13
size: once
D: TRBD2
CDR3: CASRAYAGLAGNNEQFF
DNA: TGTGCCAGCAGAGCCTATGCCGGACTAGCGGGGAACAATGAGCAGTTCTTC

J: TRBJ1-1
V: TRBV19
size: -
D: TRBD1
CDR3: CASHIDRGGTEAFF
DNA: TGTGCCAGTCACATCGACAGGGGTGGCACTGAAGCTTTCTTT

J: TRBJ2-3
V: TRBV24-1
size: -
D: -
CDR3: CATSDFPDAGTDTQYF
DNA: TGTGCCACCAGTGATTTTCCTGACGCGGGCACAGATACGCAGTATTTT

J: TRBJ2-3
V: TRBV9
size: -
D: TRBD2
CDR3: CASSADSGGVGTDTQYF
DNA: TGTGCCAGCAGCGCAGACAGCGGGGGGGTTGGCACAGATACGCAGTATTTT

J: TRBJ1-5
V: TRBV19
size: -
D: TRBD1
CDR3: CASSHRGQPQHF
DNA: TGTGCCAGTAGTCACAGGGGACAGCCCCAGCATTTT

J: TRBJ2-2
V: TRBV7-2
size: -
D: TRBD2
CDR3: CASSPRLAGGLGRTGELFF
DNA: TGTGCCAGCAGCCCCCGACTAGCGGGGGGCTTAGGAAGGACCGGGGAGCTGTTTTTT

J: TRBJ1-2
V: TRBV28
size: few
D: -
CDR3: CASSNGLNYGYTF
DNA: TGTGCCAGCAGTAACGGACTTAACTATGGCTACACCTTC

J: TRBJ2-3
V: TRBV3-1/TRBV3-2
size: -
D: TRBD2
CDR3: CASSQDTSGGTDTQYF
DNA: TGTGCCAGCAGCCAAGATACTAGCGGGGGCACAGATACGCAGTATTTT

J: TRBJ1-2
V: TRBV7-2
size: -
D: TRBD1
CDR3: CASSPYAGTVYGYTF
DNA: TGTGCCAGCAGCCCATACGCCGGGACAGTCTATGGCTACACCTTC

J: TRBJ1-4
V: TRBV4-3
size: few
D: -
CDR3: CASSQGGANEKLFF
DNA: TGCGCCAGCAGCCAAGGAGGAGCTAATGAAAAACTGTTTTTT

J: TRBJ1-2
V: TRBV7-2
size: -
D: -
CDR3: CASSLEEGRGYTF
DNA: TGTGCCAGCAGCTTAGAGGAGGGTAGGGGCTACACCTTC

J: TRBJ1-1
V: TRBV5-8
size: -
D: -
CDR3: CASSEDSYTEAFF
DNA: TGTGCCAGCAGCGAGGACAGCTACACTGAAGCTTTCTTT

J: TRBJ2-2
V: TRBV7-9
size: -
D: -
CDR3: CASSSPEGAGELFF
DNA: TGTGCCAGCAGCTCCCCCGAGGGGGCCGGGGAGCTGTTTTTT

J: TRBJ1-3
V: TRBV2
size: -
D: TRBD1
CDR3: CASSDLRDSGNTIYF
DNA: TGTGCCAGCAGTGATTTGAGGGACAGTGGAAACACCATATATTTT

J: TRBJ2-1
V: TRBV14
size: -
D: TRBD2
CDR3: CASQREGYPEQFF
DNA: TGTGCCAGCCAACGGGAGGGGTATCCTGAGCAGTTCTTC

J: TRBJ1-2
V: TRBV6-5
size: -
D: -
CDR3: CASSSGHYGYTF
DNA: TGTGCCAGCAGCTCTGGCCACTATGGCTACACCTTC

J: TRBJ2-1
V: TRBV7-6
size: -
D: -
CDR3: CASSLFEGTYNEQFF
DNA: TGTGCCAGCAGCTTATTTGAGGGCACCTACAATGAGCAGTTCTTC

J: TRBJ2-3
V: TRBV9
size: -
D: TRBD2
CDR3: CASSLAGGLLDTQYF
DNA: TGTGCCAGCAGTTTAGCGGGGGGGCTGTTAGATACGCAGTATTTT

J: TRBJ2-4
V: TRBV7-2
size: -
D: TRBD2
CDR3: CASSPRLAGENIQYF
DNA: TGTGCCAGCAGCCCAAGACTAGCGGGAGAAAACATTCAGTACTTC

J: TRBJ2-3
V: TRBV7-8
size: -
D: TRBD2
CDR3: CASSLGLLAGGVRDTQYF
DNA: TGTGCCAGCAGCTTAGGGTTACTAGCGGGAGGGGTGCGAGATACGCAGTATTTT

J: TRBJ2-3
V: TRBV30
size: once
D: -
CDR3: CAWSVLGGPSTDTQYF
DNA: TGTGCCTGGAGTGTATTGGGGGGACCCAGCACAGATACGCAGTATTTT

J: TRBJ1-2
V: TRBV9
size: -
D: -
CDR3: CASSPGQGGMNYGYTF
DNA: TGTGCCAGCAGCCCCGGCCAGGGAGGGATGAACTATGGCTACACCTTC

J: TRBJ1-4
V: TRBV5-1
size: -
D: TRBD1
CDR3: CASRTGGATNEKLFF
DNA: TGCGCCAGCCGGACAGGGGGTGCAACTAATGAAAAACTGTTTTTT

J: TRBJ1-3
V: TRBV6-5
size: -
D: -
CDR3: CASSYSGDSGNTIYF
DNA: TGTGCCAGCAGTTACTCCGGGGACTCTGGAAACACCATATATTTT

J: TRBJ1-1
V: TRBV5-1
size: -
D: TRBD1
CDR3: CASSNRGTEAFF
DNA: TGCGCCAGCAGCAACAGGGGAACTGAAGCTTTCTTT

J: TRBJ1-2
V: TRBV10-3
size: -
D: TRBD1
CDR3: CAISFAGTGGSDGYTF
DNA: TGTGCCATCAGTTTCGCCGGGACAGGGGGCTCTGATGGCTACACCTTC

J: TRBJ2-3
V: TRBV27
size: -
D: -
CDR3: CASSLASAPRNTQYF
DNA: TGTGCCAGCAGTTTAGCTAGCGCCCCTAGAAATACGCAGTATTTT

J: TRBJ1-3
V: TRBV28
size: -
D: TRBD1
CDR3: CASRGGQNSGNTIYF
DNA: TGTGCCAGCAGGGGGGGACAGAACTCTGGAAACACCATATATTTT

J: TRBJ2-1
V: TRBV4-1
size: -
D: TRBD1
CDR3: CASSQGDRAGINEQFF
DNA: TGCGCCAGCAGCCAAGGGGACAGGGCCGGTATCAATGAGCAGTTCTTC

J: TRBJ2-5
V: TRBV29-1
size: -
D: -
CDR3: CSVGSGGETQYF
DNA: TGCAGCGTTGGGTCTGGGGGGGAGACCCAGTACTTC

J: TRBJ1-1
V: TRBV28
size: once
D: -
CDR3: CASSLAAPRGTEAFF
DNA: TGTGCCAGCAGTTTGGCGGCACCCCGGGGCACTGAAGCTTTCTTT

J: TRBJ2-5
V: TRBV19
size: -
D: -
CDR3: CASSDGPGEKTQYF
DNA: TGTGCCAGTAGCGATGGACCGGGGGAGAAGACCCAGTACTTC

J: TRBJ1-2
V: TRBV7-2
size: -
D: -
CDR3: CASSRRGGLGYTF
DNA: TGTGCCAGCAGCCGCCGGGGGGGCCTTGGCTACACCTTC

J: TRBJ1-2
V: TRBV19
size: -
D: -
CDR3: CASSIQAAGYGYTF
DNA: TGTGCCAGTAGTATTCAGGCAGCCGGCTATGGCTACACCTTC

J: TRBJ2-1
V: TRBV10-3
size: -
D: -
CDR3: CAISETTGSLYNEQFF
DNA: TGTGCCATCAGTGAGACTACAGGGTCCCTATACAATGAGCAGTTCTTC

J: TRBJ1-2
V: TRBV7-9
size: -
D: TRBD1
CDR3: CASSPYRGESGYTF
DNA: TGTGCCAGCAGCCCATACAGGGGCGAGAGTGGCTACACCTTC

J: TRBJ1-1
V: TRBV2
size: -
D: -
CDR3: CASTREGRTEAFF
DNA: TGTGCCAGCACCCGGGAGGGGAGGACTGAAGCTTTCTTT

J: TRBJ2-3
V: TRBV24-1
size: -
D: -
CDR3: CATSDASTDTQYF
DNA: TGTGCCACCAGTGATGCGAGCACAGATACGCAGTATTTT

J: TRBJ2-6
V: TRBV6-5
size: -
D: -
CDR3: CASMEVSGANVLTF
DNA: TGTGCCAGCATGGAGGTCTCTGGGGCCAACGTCCTGACTTTC

J: TRBJ2-1
V: TRBV27
size: -
D: -
CDR3: CASSFSGESYNEQFF
DNA: TGTGCCAGCAGTTTTTCGGGGGAGTCCTACAATGAGCAGTTCTTC